The 32 T cell receptor beta chains given below trace back to one sample, sequenced in a study of shared clonotypes between healthy human individuals. Positive CCR7 selection of CD45RO-negative cells yielded the naive CD8 cells, and terminally differentiated effector memory CD45RA+ cells were excluded. Clones were sequenced by immunoSEQ multiplex PCR, and TCRdb holds only the in-frame ones, with some missing. The data show under 2,000,000 clones, approximately 94% seen once. The specimen was naive CD8+ T cells sorted from blood. These receptors were obtained from a man aged 18 to 30 in good health.

The chain combines TRBV7-9 with TRBJ1-1, with a possible D match to TRBD1 (5 bases). Germline CDR1 SEHNR, CDR2 FQNEAQ (reference sequence). Deletions cut 4 bases from V and 4 bases from J, with 16 bases between. This CDR3 has 15 amino acids. The CDR3 sequence: CASSSATDGLTEAFF. DNA for the CDR3: TGTGCCAGCAGCTCCGCGACAGACGGACTCACTGAAGCTTTCTTT. Complete variable domain (other parts from reference TRBV7-9 and TRBJ1-1): DTGVSQNPRHKITKRGQNVTFRCDPISEHNRLYWYRQTLGQGPEFLTYFQNEAQLEKSRLLSDRFSAERPKGSFSTLEIQRTEQGDSAMYLCASSSATDGLTEAFFGQGTRLTVV.

The V call is TRBV6-5, the J call TRBJ1-3; D is perhaps TRBD1 (6 bases). The CDR3 is made up of 13 amino acids. The ends were cut back, 7 bases at V and 8 bases at J, with 15 bases in the middle. Germline values: CDR1 MNHEY, CDR2 SVGAGI. The CDR3 DNA is TGTGCCAGCACCAGTGGGGGCAGGGACACCATATATTTT. This translates into CASTSGGRDTIYF.

The rearrangement joins TRBV15 to TRBJ2-3, with no clear D. V was cut by 6 bases and J by 3 bases, with 10 bases left in between. Germline CDR1 LNHNV, CDR2 YYDKDF (reference sequence). The CDR3 sequence is 13 residues long. The CDR3 region is CATRPGLTDTQYF. For the CDR3, the DNA is TGTGCCACCAGACCTGGGCTGACAGATACGCAGTATTTT.

This clone was recorded once. The chain links TRBV2 to TRBJ1-5, with D hard to call. The CDR3 sequence is 16 residues long. Germline lookup yields CDR1 SNHLY and CDR2 FYNNEI. V lost 1 base and J 2 bases, leaving 12 bases between the germline ends. The CDR3 loop is CASSEVPSEGNQPQHF. CDR3 DNA sequence: TGTGCCAGCAGTGAAGTTCCCTCGGAGGGCAATCAGCCCCAGCATTTT.

V is TRBV5-4 and J is TRBJ2-7; TRBD1 matches at 7 bases. The CDR3 spans 15 residues. Germline V gives CDR1 SGHNT, CDR2 YYREEE (reference sequence). V was pared by 3 bases and J by 0 bases, with 6 bases of the junction left unmatched. DNA of the CDR3: TGTGCCAGCAGCTCAGGACAGGTTGACTCCTACGAGCAGTACTTC. It yields the protein CASSSGQVDSYEQYF.

The V call is TRBV9, the J call TRBJ2-7; D gene uncertain. The CDR3 extends over 14 amino acids. Germline assignment: CDR1 SGDLS and CDR2 YYNGEE. Trimming cost V 0 bases and J 3 bases, with 10 bases left between them. CDR3 amino acids: CASSVGEPFYEQYF. The CDR3 DNA follows: TGTGCCAGCAGCGTAGGCGAGCCGTTCTACGAGCAGTACTTC.

The gene calls are TRBV5-4 and TRBJ2-7; TRBD2 matches at 8 bases. The junction had 8 bases not matched to a gene; V was cut back by 4 bases and J by 2 bases. Germline V lookup: CDR1 SGHNT, CDR2 YYREEE (reference sequence). CDR3 length: 15 amino acids. Here the CDR3 reads CASSRRAGAAYEQYF. The CDR3 coding sequence is TGTGCCAGCAGCCGCCGAGCGGGGGCGGCCTACGAGCAGTACTTC.

The chain couples TRBV19 to TRBJ2-2; maybe TRBD1 (5 bases). Germline lookup yields CDR1 LNHDA and CDR2 SQIVND (reference sequence). With 4 bases removed from V and 1 base from J, the gap between germline ends came to 7 bases. This CDR3 has 14 residues. The CDR3 DNA sequence: TGTGCCAGTAGTAGAAGGGGGAACACCGGGGAGCTGTTTTTT. This sequence encodes CASSRRGNTGELFF.

Worth noting for this clone: Distinct nucleotide sequences in the sample also encode this CDR3. The chain is built from TRBV20-1 and TRBJ2-1; no definite D call. V dropped 3 bases and J dropped 3 bases, with 0 bases sitting between them. The CDR3 consists of 10 residues. The germline V gene encodes CDR1 DFQATT and CDR2 SNEGSKA (reference sequence). The CDR3 sequence is CSASYNEQFF. The CDR3 nucleotides read TGCAGTGCTAGCTACAATGAGCAGTTCTTC.

The count of this clone is one. CDR3 bases: TGTGCCAGCAGCGCGGTCCAGGGTTATTCCTACGAGCAGTACTTC. Protein sequence: CASSAVQGYSYEQYF. The V gene is TRBV5-4, the J gene TRBJ2-7, with D tentatively TRBD1 (5 bases). Per the germline V gene, CDR1 is SGHNT and CDR2 is YYREEE (reference sequence). The CDR3 loop spans 15 amino acids. V was pared by 4 bases and J by 1 base, with 15 bases between.

This clone was observed once. The chain uses TRBV5-6 and TRBJ2-5; D gene ambiguous. Germline assignment: CDR1 SGHDT and CDR2 YYEEEE. This CDR3 spans 14 amino acids. Trimming left V 5 bases short and J 3 bases short, with 14 bases between. CDR3 residues: CASSLRFTEETQYF. In nucleotides, the CDR3 is TGTGCCAGCAGTCTCAGGTTTACAGAAGAGACCCAGTACTTC.

This rearrangement joins TRBV7-9 to TRBJ2-5; D uncertain. Germline V CDR1 and CDR2: SEHNR, FQNEAQ (reference sequence). The CDR3 runs 14 residues. Between the trimmed V and J ends, which lost 2 bases and 12 bases, there was a span of 19 bases. This CDR3 is CASSLSFRAAYKYF. The CDR3, as DNA: TGTGCCAGCAGCTTATCGTTTAGGGCGGCCTACAAGTACTTC.

V and J are TRBV27 and TRBJ2-1; D ambiguous. Trimming shortened V by 8 bases and J by 2 bases, and 10 bases separated the two germline ends. The CDR3 is 13 amino acids. Per germline, CDR1 MNHEY and CDR2 SMNVEV (reference sequence). The CDR3 DNA reads as TGTGCCAGCTTGGCTATCCCCTACAATGAGCAGTTCTTC. This translates into CASLAIPYNEQFF.

The chain employs TRBV7-8 and TRBJ2-1; 16 bases map to TRBD2. From germline, CDR1 is SGHVS and CDR2 FQNEAQ. The V segment lost 3 bases and the J segment 8 bases; nucleotides outside the gene matches: 13. CDR3 length equals 19 residues. CDR3 nucleotide sequence: TGTGCCAGCAGCTTTTCCCGTGAGGGGACTAGCGGGAGGGCCTATGAGCAGTTCTTC. It specifies CASSFSREGTSGRAYEQFF. The full variable domain, its missing parts supplied by reference TRBV7-8 and TRBJ2-1, is GAGVSQSPRYKVAKRGQDVALRCDPISGHVSLFWYQQALGQGPEFLTYFQNEAQLDKSGLPSDRFFAERPEGSVSTLKIQRTQQEDSAVYLCASSFSREGTSGRAYEQFFGPGTRLTVL.

The chain joins TRBV21-1 to TRBJ1-3. TRBV21-1 is shown as a pseudogene. The CDR3 runs 17 residues. The CDR3, as DNA: TGTGCCAGCAGCCAGACTTTCCTCCCAGGCTCTGGAAACACCATATATTTT. Encoded protein: CASSQTFLPGSGNTIYF.

The rearrangement links TRBV6-5 to TRBJ2-2, with unresolved D. The CDR3 extends over 14 amino acids. Trimming pared 2 bases from V and 5 bases from J, leaving 9 bases between. The germline V gene has CDR1 MNHEY and CDR2 SVGAGI. In nucleotides, the CDR3 is TGTGCCAGCAGTTACGGGCAGGAGACCGGGGAGCTGTTTTTT. Its translation: CASSYGQETGELFF.

This chain links TRBV7-8 with TRBJ2-5, with 9 bases fitting TRBD2. The CDR3 loop spans 18 amino acids. Germline trimming cut 3 bases from V and 4 bases from J; bases unmatched to any gene: 15. Per the germline V gene, CDR1 is SGHVS and CDR2 is FQNEAQ. This CDR3 is CASSFVGREGLGGETQYF. Written as DNA, the CDR3 is TGTGCCAGCAGCTTCGTCGGGCGGGAGGGCTTAGGCGGAGAGACCCAGTACTTC.

This chain uses TRBV11-2 with TRBJ2-1; TRBD2 might be the D (6 bases). Trimming pared 0 bases from V and 1 base from J, leaving 13 bases between. The CDR3 runs 17 residues. Germline V gene sequence: CDR1 SGHAT, CDR2 FQNNGV. CDR3 DNA sequence: TGTGCCAGCAGCTTAGATTTTCCAGGAGGGTCCTACAATGAGCAGTTCTTC. It translates to CASSLDFPGGSYNEQFF. The full variable domain, completed using reference TRBV11-2 and TRBJ2-1, is EAGVAQSPRYKIIEKRQSVAFWCNPISGHATLYWYQQILGQGPKLLIQFQNNGVVDDSQLPKDRFSAERLKGVDSTLKIQPAKLEDSAVYLCASSLDFPGGSYNEQFFGPGTRLTVL.

This rearrangement joins TRBV21-1 to TRBJ2-2. TRBV21-1 is shown as a pseudogene. The CDR3 consists of 13 residues. CDR3 in DNA: TGTGCCAGCACCCTTGAAAACACCGGGGAGCTGTTTTTT. Translating it yields CASTLENTGELFF.

The V call is TRBV15, the J call TRBJ2-1, with D possibly matching TRBD2 (6 bases). The CDR3 extends over 15 amino acids. V shed 0 bases and J shed 5 bases, with 11 bases lying between them. The V gene's germline CDR1 is LNHNV and CDR2 YYDKDF (reference sequence). In DNA form, the CDR3 reads TGTGCCACCAGCAGAGAGAATAGCGGCAACAATGAGCAGTTCTTC. It yields the protein CATSRENSGNNEQFF.

The chain recombines TRBV6-7 with TRBJ2-1; TRBD2 matches 7 bases. TRBV6-7 is reported as an ORF; its role is uncertain. The CDR3 spans 20 residues. The trim removed 1 base at V and 0 bases at J, leaving 15 bases unmatched. CDR3: CASSYYCGTIPMGSYNEQFF. DNA for the CDR3: TGTGCCAGCAGTTACTACTGCGGGACTATACCTATGGGCTCCTACAATGAGCAGTTCTTC.

The chain joins TRBV6-5 to TRBJ2-7; weak D call: TRBD2 (6 bases). Trimming shortened V by 2 bases and J by 2 bases, and 16 bases separated the two germline ends. The germline V gene has CDR1 MNHEY and CDR2 SVGAGI. There are 16 residues in the CDR3. The CDR3 DNA reads as TGTGCCAGCAGTTACGACGGGAACCGCGGGACCTACGAGCAGTACTTC. It is translated as CASSYDGNRGTYEQYF.

V usage is TRBV11-2 and J usage is TRBJ2-3; maybe TRBD2 (6 bases). V lost 0 bases, J lost 0 bases, and 13 bases lay in between. Looked up from germline, CDR1 is SGHAT and CDR2 is FQNNGV. This CDR3 is built from 17 residues. CDR3 residues: CASSLDRRDWSTDTQYF. In DNA form, the CDR3 reads TGTGCCAGCAGCTTAGATCGTAGGGACTGGAGCACAGATACGCAGTATTTT.

The gene calls are TRBV25-1 and TRBJ1-2, with a possible D match to TRBD1 (5 bases). Trimming pared 3 bases from V and 4 bases from J, leaving 18 bases between. From germline, CDR1 is MGHDK and CDR2 SYGVNS. This CDR3 has 16 residues. The CDR3 region has the DNA TGTGCCAGCAGTGAGATAATGGGGGGAGATATCTATGGCTACACCTTC. Residues: CASSEIMGGDIYGYTF.

The chain uses TRBV9 and TRBJ2-7, with TRBD1 matching 8 bases. The V gene's germline CDR1 is SGDLS and CDR2 YYNGEE. V lost 4 bases, J lost 7 bases, and 19 bases stayed unmatched. The CDR3 length is 17 residues. The DNA of the CDR3 is TGTGCCAGCAGCTCTCGTCAGACCATGGACAGGGCAATTGAGCAGTACTTC. Its protein is CASSSRQTMDRAIEQYF.

Regarding this clone: The same CDR3 can be traced to other DNA sequences in this sample. The chain recombines TRBV5-6 with TRBJ2-7; maybe TRBD1 (5 bases). The CDR3 consists of 14 residues. V was pared by 0 bases and J by 0 bases, with 7 bases between. CDR1 is SGHDT and CDR2 is YYEEEE in the germline V gene. CDR3 in DNA: TGTGCCAGCAGCTTGGGGGGCTTCTCCTACGAGCAGTACTTC. Encoded protein: CASSLGGFSYEQYF.

The CDR3 DNA follows: TGCAGCGCCTTGACCTGGACTAGCGGGAGGGCCGCCAGGTACGAGCAGTACTTC. It is translated as CSALTWTSGRAARYEQYF. V usage is TRBV29-1 and J usage is TRBJ2-7, with 15 bases matching TRBD2. J gave up 4 bases and V 7 bases, and 17 bases lay outside the gene matches. CDR1 and CDR2 (germline): SQVTM, ANQGSEA. The CDR3 totals 18 residues.

The chain couples TRBV4-3 to TRBJ2-2, with TRBD1 matching over 11 bases. CDR3 length equals 17 residues. Germline V gene sequence: CDR1 LGHNA, CDR2 YSLEER. V lost 1 base and J lost 5; bases outside the gene matches: 6. CDR3 sequence (DNA): TGCGCCAGCAGCCAAGGCCTCCGGGACAGGGGGACCGGGGAGCTGTTTTTT. The encoded protein is CASSQGLRDRGTGELFF.

The rearrangement links TRBV27 to TRBJ2-1; 8 positions match TRBD2. Per the germline V gene, CDR1 is MNHEY and CDR2 is SMNVEV (reference sequence). This CDR3 is built from 16 residues. J lost 0 bases, V lost 6 bases, and 7 bases had no gene match. The CDR3: CASRSRGTSSYNEQFF. The CDR3 nucleotides are TGTGCCAGCAGATCTAGGGGGACTAGCTCCTACAATGAGCAGTTCTTC.

The count of this clone is one. V gene TRBV7-8 combines with J gene TRBJ1-1; D is possibly TRBD1 (6 bases). The CDR3 is 16 residues long. The germline V gene has CDR1 SGHVS and CDR2 FQNEAQ. With 1 base removed from V and 4 bases from J, the gap between germline ends came to 16 bases. CDR3 sequence (DNA): TGTGCCAGCAGCTTAGAGACCCCAGGGGAGGGCACTGAAGCTTTCTTT. This encodes CASSLETPGEGTEAFF.

The chain uses TRBV10-2 and TRBJ2-4, with D possibly matching TRBD2 (7 bases). The germline V gene encodes CDR1 WSHSY and CDR2 SAAADI. Deletions cut 0 bases from V and 1 base from J, with 13 bases between. This CDR3 contains 17 residues. The CDR3 DNA is TGCGCCAGCAGTGAGTCGACGGGGGGCCCGGCCAAAAACATTCAGTACTTC. Amino acids: CASSESTGGPAKNIQYF.

The chain carries TRBV6-6 and TRBJ2-7, with TRBD1 matching 11 bases. Germline-derived CDR1 and CDR2 are MNHNY and SVGAGI (reference sequence). The trim removed 5 bases at V and 5 bases at J, leaving 11 bases unmatched. This CDR3 has 16 amino acids. CDR3: CASSTDPGTGGDEQYF. In DNA form, the CDR3 reads TGTGCCAGCAGTACAGACCCCGGGACAGGGGGGGACGAGCAGTACTTC.